The rows below give T cell receptor beta chains drawn from one sample of a study of T cells after yellow fever vaccination. TCRdb independently ran MiXCR on the 5' RACE reads; one entry per CDR3 protein. The table has more than 120,000 distinct CDR3 sequences, roughly 8% seen once. The sample consisted of CD4+ T cells sorted from PBMCs, taken 5 days after the yellow fever booster vaccination. Receptors originate from a man between 25 and 39 years old who received the YFV17D yellow fever vaccine. CDR3s include the opening cysteine and the closing phenylalanine or tryptophan. Fields, in order: J gene, D gene, V gene, clone size, CDR3 protein, CDR3 DNA. A D gene is named only where the DNA matches it firmly. For some rows the clone size is stated as once, few or many, or as a class when expanded; others skip it.

j_call: TRBJ2-3
d_call: -
v_call: TRBV29-1
clone_size: many
cdr3_aa: CSVESAGDTQYF
cdr3_nt: TGCAGCGTTGAATCCGCAGGGGATACGCAGTATTTT

j_call: TRBJ1-2
d_call: -
v_call: TRBV12-3/TRBV12-4
clone_size: many
cdr3_aa: CASSLGGADGYTF
cdr3_nt: TGTGCCAGCAGTTTAGGGGGGGCCGATGGCTACACCTTC

j_call: TRBJ2-1
d_call: -
v_call: TRBV5-1
clone_size: many
cdr3_aa: CASSPQGIYNEQFF
cdr3_nt: TGCGCCAGCAGCCCTCAGGGGATCTACAATGAGCAGTTCTTC

j_call: TRBJ2-3
d_call: -
v_call: TRBV5-4
clone_size: -
cdr3_aa: CASSPKGAGSPTDTQYF
cdr3_nt: TGTGCCAGCAGTCCCAAGGGTGCCGGGAGCCCAACAGATACGCAGTATTTT

j_call: TRBJ2-7
d_call: TRBD1
v_call: TRBV7-2
clone_size: many
cdr3_aa: CASSFKGQATHEQYF
cdr3_nt: TGTGCCAGCAGCTTTAAAGGACAGGCAACCCACGAGCAGTACTTC

j_call: TRBJ1-3
d_call: -
v_call: TRBV12-3/TRBV12-4
clone_size: -
cdr3_aa: CASSLAAAASKLSGNTIYF
cdr3_nt: TGTGCCAGCAGTTTAGCGGCGGCGGCGAGTAAACTCTCTGGAAACACCATATATTTT

j_call: TRBJ2-4
d_call: TRBD1
v_call: TRBV3-1
clone_size: -
cdr3_aa: CASSHGGQGKNIQYF
cdr3_nt: TGTGCCAGCAGCCACGGTGGACAGGGGAAAAACATTCAGTACTTC

j_call: TRBJ1-2
d_call: -
v_call: TRBV6-5
clone_size: many
cdr3_aa: CASSYSAGTRYGYTF
cdr3_nt: TGTGCCAGCAGTTACTCAGCAGGGACCCGGTATGGCTACACCTTC

j_call: TRBJ1-1
d_call: -
v_call: TRBV20-1
clone_size: many
cdr3_aa: CSADDSYTEAFF
cdr3_nt: TGCAGTGCAGATGACAGCTACACTGAAGCTTTCTTT

j_call: TRBJ2-1
d_call: -
v_call: TRBV20-1
clone_size: many
cdr3_aa: CSAVRKEQFF
cdr3_nt: TGCAGTGCTGTACGCAAGGAGCAGTTCTTC

j_call: TRBJ2-7
d_call: TRBD2
v_call: TRBV12-3/TRBV12-4
clone_size: many
cdr3_aa: CASRGGGEQYF
cdr3_nt: TGTGCCAGCAGGGGGGGGGGCGAGCAGTACTTC

j_call: TRBJ1-4
d_call: -
v_call: TRBV7-2
clone_size: many
cdr3_aa: CASSPTRGLNEKLFF
cdr3_nt: TGTGCCAGCAGCCCAACCCGGGGGTTGAATGAAAAACTGTTTTTT

j_call: TRBJ2-3
d_call: TRBD2
v_call: TRBV5-1
clone_size: many
cdr3_aa: CASSLVKLAGGSDTQYF
cdr3_nt: TGCGCCAGCAGCTTGGTAAAACTAGCGGGAGGGTCAGATACGCAGTATTTT

j_call: TRBJ2-1
d_call: -
v_call: TRBV6-2/TRBV6-3
clone_size: -
cdr3_aa: CASYGLSQGGAGDSDEQFF
cdr3_nt: TGTGCCAGCTACGGCCTCTCTCAGGGGGGAGCGGGAGATAGTGATGAGCAGTTCTTC

j_call: TRBJ2-7
d_call: TRBD1
v_call: TRBV20-1
clone_size: many
cdr3_aa: CSARRDSYEQYF
cdr3_nt: TGCAGTGCTAGACGGGACAGCTACGAGCAGTACTTC

j_call: TRBJ2-1
d_call: TRBD2
v_call: TRBV6-1
clone_size: many
cdr3_aa: CASSAGTSGSRSEQFF
cdr3_nt: TGTGCCAGCAGTGCGGGGACTAGCGGGAGTAGAAGTGAGCAGTTCTTC

j_call: TRBJ2-3
d_call: -
v_call: TRBV7-3
clone_size: many
cdr3_aa: CASSLGRRGQDTQYF
cdr3_nt: TGTGCCAGCAGCTTGGGTCGCAGGGGACAAGATACGCAGTATTTT

j_call: TRBJ2-1
d_call: -
v_call: TRBV7-2
clone_size: -
cdr3_aa: CASSLDVGVYNEQFF
cdr3_nt: TGTGCCAGCAGCTTAGATGTCGGAGTATACAATGAGCAGTTCTTC

j_call: TRBJ1-6
d_call: -
v_call: TRBV18
clone_size: many
cdr3_aa: CASSPPVKGGNSPLHF
cdr3_nt: TGTGCCAGCTCACCACCGGTAAAGGGTGGTAATTCACCCCTCCACTTT

j_call: TRBJ2-3
d_call: -
v_call: TRBV15
clone_size: many
cdr3_aa: CATSPQGGTDTQYF
cdr3_nt: TGTGCCACCAGCCCCCAGGGCGGCACAGATACGCAGTATTTT

j_call: TRBJ2-1
d_call: TRBD2
v_call: TRBV9
clone_size: many
cdr3_aa: CASSALQGTINEQFF
cdr3_nt: TGTGCCAGCAGCGCCCTCCAAGGGACTATCAATGAGCAGTTCTTC

j_call: TRBJ1-3
d_call: -
v_call: TRBV6-1
clone_size: -
cdr3_aa: CASTSTVSGNTIYF
cdr3_nt: TGTGCCAGCACATCGACAGTTTCTGGAAACACCATATATTTT

j_call: TRBJ2-5
d_call: -
v_call: TRBV20-1
clone_size: -
cdr3_aa: CSARGTDETQYF
cdr3_nt: TGCAGTGCTAGAGGGACAGACGAGACCCAGTACTTC

j_call: TRBJ1-5
d_call: TRBD1
v_call: TRBV4-2
clone_size: many
cdr3_aa: CASSTGGGGDQPQHF
cdr3_nt: TGTGCCAGCAGCACGGGGGGAGGGGGCGACCAGCCCCAGCATTTT

j_call: TRBJ2-5
d_call: TRBD1
v_call: TRBV12-3/TRBV12-4
clone_size: many
cdr3_aa: CASTQGQVIETQYF
cdr3_nt: TGTGCCAGCACCCAAGGACAGGTCATTGAGACCCAGTACTTC

j_call: TRBJ2-2
d_call: -
v_call: TRBV12-3/TRBV12-4
clone_size: many
cdr3_aa: CASSTGTNTGELFF
cdr3_nt: TGTGCCAGCAGTACCGGGACAAACACCGGGGAGCTGTTTTTT

j_call: TRBJ2-1
d_call: TRBD2
v_call: TRBV18
clone_size: -
cdr3_aa: CASSPALAGDNEQFF
cdr3_nt: TGTGCCAGCTCACCAGCGCTAGCGGGAGACAATGAGCAGTTCTTC

j_call: TRBJ2-3
d_call: -
v_call: TRBV2
clone_size: many
cdr3_aa: CASSEGLAEDTQYF
cdr3_nt: TGTGCCAGCAGTGAAGGGCTAGCTGAAGATACGCAGTATTTT

j_call: TRBJ2-1
d_call: TRBD2
v_call: TRBV20-1
clone_size: many
cdr3_aa: CSARTLVSGGNEQFF
cdr3_nt: TGCAGTGCTAGGACTCTCGTTTCGGGGGGAAATGAGCAGTTCTTC

j_call: TRBJ2-3
d_call: -
v_call: TRBV24-1
clone_size: -
cdr3_aa: CATSGGGSTDTQYF
cdr3_nt: TGTGCCACCAGTGGAGGCGGAAGCACAGATACGCAGTATTTT

j_call: TRBJ2-2
d_call: TRBD2
v_call: TRBV11-2
clone_size: many
cdr3_aa: CASSSYGLAGVTGELFF
cdr3_nt: TGTGCCAGCAGCTCATACGGACTAGCGGGAGTTACCGGGGAGCTGTTTTTT

j_call: TRBJ2-5
d_call: -
v_call: TRBV20-1
clone_size: many
cdr3_aa: CSAPRGQETQYF
cdr3_nt: TGCAGTGCCCCTAGGGGGCAAGAGACCCAGTACTTC

j_call: TRBJ2-1
d_call: -
v_call: TRBV5-1
clone_size: many
cdr3_aa: CASSLGDVPYNEQFF
cdr3_nt: TGCGCCAGCAGCTTGGGAGATGTCCCCTACAATGAGCAGTTCTTC

j_call: TRBJ2-1
d_call: TRBD2
v_call: TRBV2
clone_size: many
cdr3_aa: CASSFTLAGPRYNEQFF
cdr3_nt: TGTGCCAGCAGTTTTACACTAGCGGGGCCGAGGTACAATGAGCAGTTCTTC

j_call: TRBJ2-5
d_call: -
v_call: TRBV5-1
clone_size: -
cdr3_aa: CASSGTALETQYF
cdr3_nt: TGCGCCAGCAGCGGGACTGCACTAGAGACCCAGTACTTC

j_call: TRBJ2-3
d_call: -
v_call: TRBV9
clone_size: many
cdr3_aa: CASSVGLSTDTQYF
cdr3_nt: TGTGCCAGCAGCGTAGGTCTGTCCACAGATACGCAGTATTTT

j_call: TRBJ2-1
d_call: -
v_call: TRBV7-2
clone_size: many
cdr3_aa: CASEKGSYNEQFF
cdr3_nt: TGTGCCAGCGAAAAGGGCTCCTACAATGAGCAGTTCTTC

j_call: TRBJ2-1
d_call: -
v_call: TRBV5-1
clone_size: -
cdr3_aa: CASSALNGNEQFF
cdr3_nt: TGCGCCAGCAGCGCCCTCAACGGGAATGAGCAGTTCTTC

j_call: TRBJ2-4
d_call: TRBD2
v_call: TRBV6-2/TRBV6-3
clone_size: many
cdr3_aa: CASSVAGRAKDIQYF
cdr3_nt: TGTGCCAGCAGTGTAGCGGGGCGCGCAAAAGACATTCAGTACTTC

j_call: TRBJ2-4
d_call: -
v_call: TRBV25-1
clone_size: many
cdr3_aa: CASSVSGFKNIQYF
cdr3_nt: TGTGCCAGCAGTGTCTCTGGATTCAAAAACATTCAGTACTTC

j_call: TRBJ1-5
d_call: TRBD1
v_call: TRBV28
clone_size: -
cdr3_aa: CASSFGQGAWQPQHF
cdr3_nt: TGTGCCAGCAGTTTCGGACAGGGGGCATGGCAGCCCCAGCATTTT

j_call: TRBJ2-5
d_call: TRBD1
v_call: TRBV5-1
clone_size: -
cdr3_aa: CASSSGQGGRVTQYF
cdr3_nt: TGCGCCAGCAGCTCCGGACAGGGAGGAAGGGTGACCCAGTACTTC

j_call: TRBJ2-7
d_call: -
v_call: TRBV10-3
clone_size: many
cdr3_aa: CAISESLARNYEQYF
cdr3_nt: TGTGCCATCAGTGAGTCGCTAGCGAGAAACTACGAGCAGTACTTC

j_call: TRBJ2-1
d_call: -
v_call: TRBV12-3/TRBV12-4
clone_size: many
cdr3_aa: CASSPRNEQFF
cdr3_nt: TGTGCCAGCAGTCCTAGAAATGAGCAGTTCTTC

j_call: TRBJ1-1
d_call: -
v_call: TRBV28
clone_size: many
cdr3_aa: CASTQVNTEAFF
cdr3_nt: TGTGCCAGCACGCAGGTGAACACTGAAGCTTTCTTT

j_call: TRBJ2-3
d_call: -
v_call: TRBV2
clone_size: many
cdr3_aa: CASSAGGDTQYF
cdr3_nt: TGTGCCAGCAGCGCCGGGGGCGATACGCAGTATTTT

j_call: TRBJ2-1
d_call: -
v_call: TRBV7-2
clone_size: many
cdr3_aa: CASSPQGGISYNEQFF
cdr3_nt: TGTGCCAGCAGCCCCCAGGGCGGGATCTCCTACAATGAGCAGTTCTTC

j_call: TRBJ2-7
d_call: -
v_call: TRBV21-1
clone_size: -
cdr3_aa: CVSSKASATFGRGQYF
cdr3_nt: TGTGTCAGCAGCAAAGCCTCCGCTACCTTCGGACGGGGGCAGTACTTC

j_call: TRBJ2-2
d_call: -
v_call: TRBV12-3/TRBV12-4
clone_size: many
cdr3_aa: CASTWGTFPGELFF
cdr3_nt: TGTGCCAGCACCTGGGGGACTTTCCCCGGGGAGCTGTTTTTT

j_call: TRBJ2-5
d_call: TRBD1
v_call: TRBV6-1
clone_size: many
cdr3_aa: CASSEQGALRETQYF
cdr3_nt: TGTGCCAGCAGTGAACAGGGGGCGCTTAGGGAGACCCAGTACTTC

j_call: TRBJ1-6
d_call: TRBD1
v_call: TRBV10-3
clone_size: many
cdr3_aa: CAISAKQGGSNSPLHF
cdr3_nt: TGTGCCATCAGTGCAAAACAGGGGGGAAGTAATTCACCCCTCCACTTT

j_call: TRBJ2-1
d_call: -
v_call: TRBV6-1
clone_size: many
cdr3_aa: CASRPDRGSEQFF
cdr3_nt: TGTGCCAGCAGACCCGACAGAGGCAGCGAGCAGTTCTTC

j_call: TRBJ2-4
d_call: TRBD2
v_call: TRBV20-1
clone_size: many
cdr3_aa: CSASSLAENIQYF
cdr3_nt: TGCAGTGCTAGTTCACTAGCGGAAAACATTCAGTACTTC

j_call: TRBJ1-4
d_call: -
v_call: TRBV5-1
clone_size: few
cdr3_aa: CASSFTATGLNEKLFF
cdr3_nt: TGCGCCAGCAGCTTTACCGCGACCGGGCTTAATGAAAAACTGTTTTTT

j_call: TRBJ1-1
d_call: -
v_call: TRBV20-1
clone_size: -
cdr3_aa: CSASGRGGIDTEAFF
cdr3_nt: TGCAGTGCTAGCGGGAGGGGGGGGATCGACACTGAAGCTTTCTTT

j_call: TRBJ1-2
d_call: TRBD1
v_call: TRBV19
clone_size: many
cdr3_aa: CASGQGGYGYTF
cdr3_nt: TGTGCCAGCGGACAGGGGGGCTATGGCTACACCTTC

j_call: TRBJ2-7
d_call: TRBD2
v_call: TRBV5-1
clone_size: many
cdr3_aa: CASSITSGRAYEQYF
cdr3_nt: TGCGCCAGCAGCATCACTAGCGGGAGGGCCTACGAGCAGTACTTC

j_call: TRBJ2-3
d_call: -
v_call: TRBV11-2
clone_size: many
cdr3_aa: CASGFFRDTQYF
cdr3_nt: TGTGCCAGCGGATTCTTCCGCGATACGCAGTATTTT